This T cell receptor beta chain was obtained from a study of T cell responses to AZD1222 COVID-19 vaccine. Study results and caveats: The study sampled repertoires only after the peak T cell response.

Libraries were prepared by immunoSEQ multiplex PCR; TCRdb keeps only in-frame clonotypes and omits some of them. The table includes 150,000 to 200,000 clones, 80% to 90% detected once. This CDR3 comprises 15 residues. With V trimmed by 4 bases and J by 10 bases, 10 bases remained unmatched. Germline assignment: CDR1 SGHAT and CDR2 FQNNGV. With regard to this clone: Its antigen remains unknown.

The origin of this receptor is an adult who received the AZD1222 COVID-19 vaccine. This chain joins TRBV11-2 and TRBJ1-6, with TRBD1 matching over 7 bases. The sample consisted of peripheral blood, taken 28 days after the second AZD1222 dose. The CDR3 coding sequence is TGTGCCAGCAGCTGGAACAGGGGTGATAGCTCACCCCTCCACTTT. Translating gives CASSWNRGDSSPLHF.